This record looks at one T cell receptor beta chain sequence and its context. Its antigen is as yet unknown. The CDR3 has 14 amino acids. Per germline, CDR1 SGHTA and CDR2 FQGTGA. The V and J ends lost 4 bases and 0 bases respectively, with 8 bases between them. The sample is drawn from a study of T cell responses to AZD1222 COVID-19 vaccine. Study-wide results and limits: The donor group comprised mostly white British people and more females; the analysis possibly underestimated clonal diversity. Repertoire samples came only from after the peak T cell response. The number of AZD1222 recipients seropositive at baseline was only five to seven.

The data were produced by immunoSEQ multiplex PCR, yet TCRdb's version contains in-frame clones alone and is incomplete. This sample has roughly 170,000 clones, with about 86% found just once. The rearrangement joins TRBV7-3 to TRBJ2-3; tentatively, D is TRBD2 (6 bases). Material: peripheral blood, obtained on day 0 of AZD1222 vaccination. This receptor was identified in an adult in good health. The CDR3 nucleotides read TGTGCCAGCAGCTCGGGACTGAGCACAGATACGCAGTATTTT. It encodes CASSSGLSTDTQYF.